The sequence of this TCR beta chain was determined in a study of blood T cell repertoires in COVID-19. About the research overall: Researchers got acute and convalescent COVID-19 samples from the United States, Italy and Spain. T cells, B-cell-depleted T cells, or PBMCs provided the cDNA or gDNA that served as material.

J lost 9 bases, V lost 7 bases, and 7 bases had no gene match. CDR3 length equals 13 residues. The germline gives CDR1 KGHDR, CDR2 SFDVKD. TCRdb keeps only in-frame clones here, not all; method: immunoSEQ multiplex PCR. The sample has approximately 100,000 clones, 89% seen once; the top ten hold around 5%. The sequencing input was peripheral blood. This receptor was obtained from an elderly woman with active COVID-19. The rearrangement links TRBV24-1 to TRBJ2-4, with 8 bases that match TRBD1. CDR3 loop: CATSWTGSVIQYF. For the CDR3, the DNA is TGTGCCACCAGCTGGACAGGGTCGGTCATTCAGTACTTC.